This T cell receptor beta chain emerged from a study of shared clonotypes between healthy human individuals. As for the study in general: CD4 naive and CD4 memory each took three plates per donor, while CD8 naive took two and CD8 memory one.

Clones were sequenced by immunoSEQ multiplex PCR, and TCRdb holds only the in-frame ones, with some missing. The sample includes fewer than 3 million clones, 85% to 95% of them seen just once. This CDR3 contains 13 residues. V lost 5 bases to trimming and J lost 4 bases; unmatched junction nucleotides: 5. Germline V gene sequence: CDR1 GTSNPN, CDR2 SVGIG (reference sequence). Sequenced: naive CD4+ T cells from PBMCs. Subset here: CD45RA+ positively selected. This chain joins TRBV30 and TRBJ2-5; TRBD2 aligns across 9 bases. The TCR was taken from a young man in good health. Some clones in this sample may be carry-over from other donors' samples. The CDR3 coding sequence is TGTGCCTGGGGTGCGGGAGGGGGAGAGACCCAGTACTTC. Protein sequence: CAWGAGGGETQYF.